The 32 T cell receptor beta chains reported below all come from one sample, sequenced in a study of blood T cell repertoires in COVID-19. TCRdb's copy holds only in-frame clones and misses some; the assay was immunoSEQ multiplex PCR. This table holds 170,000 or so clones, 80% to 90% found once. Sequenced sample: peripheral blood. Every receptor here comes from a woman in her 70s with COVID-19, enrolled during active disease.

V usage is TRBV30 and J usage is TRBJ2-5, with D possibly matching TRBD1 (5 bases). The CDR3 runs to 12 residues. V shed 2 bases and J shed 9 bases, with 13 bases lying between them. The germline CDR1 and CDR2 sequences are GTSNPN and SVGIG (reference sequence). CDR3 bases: TGTGCCTGGAGTACCCAGGGTGTTTCCCAGTACTTC. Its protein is CAWSTQGVSQYF.

DNA of the CDR3: TGCGCCAGCAGCTTGGAGGGAGGGCTCACTGAAGCTTTCTTT. It encodes CASSLEGGLTEAFF. This chain joins TRBV5-1 and TRBJ1-1; D not certain. Per germline, CDR1 SGHRS and CDR2 YFSETQ. V gave up 0 bases and J gave up 4 bases, with 10 bases separating them. The CDR3 extends over 14 amino acids.

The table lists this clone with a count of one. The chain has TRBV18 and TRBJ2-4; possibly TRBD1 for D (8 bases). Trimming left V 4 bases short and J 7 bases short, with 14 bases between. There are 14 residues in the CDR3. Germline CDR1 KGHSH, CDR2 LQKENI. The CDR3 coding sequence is TGTGCCAGCTCACGGGACAGGCGGGAGAACATTCAGTACTTC. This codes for CASSRDRRENIQYF.

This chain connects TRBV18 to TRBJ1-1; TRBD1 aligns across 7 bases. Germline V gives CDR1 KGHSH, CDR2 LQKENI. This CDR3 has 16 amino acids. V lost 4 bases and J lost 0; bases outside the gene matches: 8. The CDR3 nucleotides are TGTGCCAGCTCACTGGGGCAGGGGGGCATGAACACTGAAGCTTTCTTT. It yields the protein CASSLGQGGMNTEAFF.

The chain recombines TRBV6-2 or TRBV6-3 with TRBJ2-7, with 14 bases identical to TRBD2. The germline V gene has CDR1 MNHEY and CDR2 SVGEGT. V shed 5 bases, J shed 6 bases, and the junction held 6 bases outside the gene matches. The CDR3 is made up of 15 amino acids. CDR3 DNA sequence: TGTGCCAGCAGTGGACTAGCGGGAGGTACGTCCGAGCAGTACTTC. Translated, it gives CASSGLAGGTSEQYF.

As DNA, the CDR3 is TGTGCCAGCAGCCCGGGGGGGAGTTGGACTACTAATGAAAAACTGTTTTTT. Encoded protein: CASSPGGSWTTNEKLFF. The chain employs TRBV13 and TRBJ1-4; tentative D call: TRBD1 (5 bases). The CDR3 covers 17 residues. The germline gives CDR1 PRHDT, CDR2 FYEKMQ (reference sequence). Trimming took off 5 bases at V and 2 bases at J, with 18 bases between the two ends.

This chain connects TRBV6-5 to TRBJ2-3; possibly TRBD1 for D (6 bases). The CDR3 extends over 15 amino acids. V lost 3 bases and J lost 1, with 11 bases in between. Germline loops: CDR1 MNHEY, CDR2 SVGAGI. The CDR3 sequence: CASSYTGIGTDTQYF. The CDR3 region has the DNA TGTGCCAGCAGTTATACAGGGATTGGCACAGATACGCAGTATTTT.

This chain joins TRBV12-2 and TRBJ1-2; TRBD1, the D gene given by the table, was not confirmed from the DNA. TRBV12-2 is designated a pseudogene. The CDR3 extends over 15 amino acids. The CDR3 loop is CASRLASGQGYGYTF. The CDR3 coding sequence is TGTGCAAGTCGCTTAGCCTCGGGACAGGGTTATGGCTACACCTTC.

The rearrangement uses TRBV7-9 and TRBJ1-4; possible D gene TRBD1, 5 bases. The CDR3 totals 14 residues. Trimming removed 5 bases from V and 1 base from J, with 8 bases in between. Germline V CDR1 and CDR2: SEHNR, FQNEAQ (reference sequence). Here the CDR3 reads CASSPDRTNEKLFF. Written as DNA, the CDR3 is TGTGCCAGCAGCCCAGACAGAACTAATGAAAAACTGTTTTTT.

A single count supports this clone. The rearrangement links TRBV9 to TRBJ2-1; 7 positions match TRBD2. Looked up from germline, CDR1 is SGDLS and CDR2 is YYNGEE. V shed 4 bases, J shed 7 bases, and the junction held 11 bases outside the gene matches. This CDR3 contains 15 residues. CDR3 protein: CASSSRSGMGNEQFF. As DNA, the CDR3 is TGTGCCAGCAGCTCACGGAGCGGGATGGGGAATGAGCAGTTCTTC.

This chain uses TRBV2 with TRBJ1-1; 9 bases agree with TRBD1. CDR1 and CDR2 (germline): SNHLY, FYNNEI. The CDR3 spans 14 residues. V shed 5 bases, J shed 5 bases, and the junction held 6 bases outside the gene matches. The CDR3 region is CASSIQGAGTEAFF. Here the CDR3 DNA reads TGTGCCAGCAGTATACAGGGGGCAGGGACTGAAGCTTTCTTT.

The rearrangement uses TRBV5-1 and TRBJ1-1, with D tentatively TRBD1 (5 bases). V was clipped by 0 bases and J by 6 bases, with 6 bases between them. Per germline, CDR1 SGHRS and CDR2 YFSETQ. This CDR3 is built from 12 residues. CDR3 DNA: TGCGCCAGCAGCTTGGAAGGGGCTGAAGCTTTCTTT. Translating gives CASSLEGAEAFF.

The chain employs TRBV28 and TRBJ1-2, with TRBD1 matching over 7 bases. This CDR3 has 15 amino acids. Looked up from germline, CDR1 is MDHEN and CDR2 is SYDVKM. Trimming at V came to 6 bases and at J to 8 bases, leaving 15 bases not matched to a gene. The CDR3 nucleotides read TGTGCCAGCAGCTTCAACCGGGAGGGGGCTAGAGGCTACACCTTC. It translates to CASSFNREGARGYTF.

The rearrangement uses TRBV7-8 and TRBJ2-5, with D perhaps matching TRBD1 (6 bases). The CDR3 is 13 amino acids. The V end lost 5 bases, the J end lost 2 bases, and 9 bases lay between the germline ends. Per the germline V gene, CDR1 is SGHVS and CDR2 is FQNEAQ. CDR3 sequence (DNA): TGTGCCAGCAGCCGTGGACAGCAAGAGACCCAGTACTTC. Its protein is CASSRGQQETQYF.

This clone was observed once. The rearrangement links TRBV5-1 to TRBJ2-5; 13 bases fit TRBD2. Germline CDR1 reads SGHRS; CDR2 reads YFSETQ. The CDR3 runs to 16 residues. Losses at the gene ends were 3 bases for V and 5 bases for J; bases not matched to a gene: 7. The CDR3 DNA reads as TGCGCCAGCAGCTCCGGACTAGCGGGAGCATCGGAGACCCAGTACTTC. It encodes CASSSGLAGASETQYF.

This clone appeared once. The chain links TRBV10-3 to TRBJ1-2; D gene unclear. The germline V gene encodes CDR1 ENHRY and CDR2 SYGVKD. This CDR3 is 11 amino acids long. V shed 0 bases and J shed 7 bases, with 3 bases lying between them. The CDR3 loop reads CAISESRGYTF. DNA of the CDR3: TGTGCCATCAGTGAGTCTCGTGGCTACACCTTC.

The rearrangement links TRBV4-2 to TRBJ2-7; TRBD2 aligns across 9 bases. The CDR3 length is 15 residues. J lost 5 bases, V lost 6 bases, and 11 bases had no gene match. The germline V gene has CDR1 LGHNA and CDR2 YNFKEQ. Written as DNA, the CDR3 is TGTGCCAGCAGACTCCTTGGCGGGAGGGGGGACGAGCAGTACTTC. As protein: CASRLLGGRGDEQYF.

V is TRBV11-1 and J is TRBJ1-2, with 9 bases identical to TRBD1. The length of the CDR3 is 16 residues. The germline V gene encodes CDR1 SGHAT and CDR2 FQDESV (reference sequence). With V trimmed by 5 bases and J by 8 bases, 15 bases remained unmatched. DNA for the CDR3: TGTGCCAGCAGCAAGTCCGGGACAGGGACGATCCGCGGCTACACCTTC. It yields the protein CASSKSGTGTIRGYTF.

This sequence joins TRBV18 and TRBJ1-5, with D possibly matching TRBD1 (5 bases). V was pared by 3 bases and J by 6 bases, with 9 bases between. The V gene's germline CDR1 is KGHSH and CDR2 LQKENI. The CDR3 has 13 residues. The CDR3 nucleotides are TGTGCCAGCTCACCGCGGGGGACTCAGCCCCAGCATTTT. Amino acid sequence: CASSPRGTQPQHF.

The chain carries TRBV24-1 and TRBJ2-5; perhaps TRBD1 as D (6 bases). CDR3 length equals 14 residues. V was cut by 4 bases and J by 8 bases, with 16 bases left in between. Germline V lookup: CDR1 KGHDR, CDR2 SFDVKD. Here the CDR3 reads CATSEGTPRYTQYF. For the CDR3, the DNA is TGTGCCACCAGTGAGGGGACACCGAGATACACCCAGTACTTC.

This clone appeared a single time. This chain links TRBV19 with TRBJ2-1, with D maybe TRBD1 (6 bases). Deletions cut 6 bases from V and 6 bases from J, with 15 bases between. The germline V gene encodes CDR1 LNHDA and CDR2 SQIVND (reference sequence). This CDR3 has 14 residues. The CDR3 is CASSAYRDPNEQFF. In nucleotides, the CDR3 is TGTGCCAGTAGCGCCTACAGGGATCCCAATGAGCAGTTCTTC.

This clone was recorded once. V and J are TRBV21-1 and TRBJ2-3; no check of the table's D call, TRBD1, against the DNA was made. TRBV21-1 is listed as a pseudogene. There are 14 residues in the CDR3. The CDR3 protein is CASSYPLGGDTQYF. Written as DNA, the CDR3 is TGTGCCAGCAGTTACCCTTTAGGGGGAGATACGCAGTATTTT.

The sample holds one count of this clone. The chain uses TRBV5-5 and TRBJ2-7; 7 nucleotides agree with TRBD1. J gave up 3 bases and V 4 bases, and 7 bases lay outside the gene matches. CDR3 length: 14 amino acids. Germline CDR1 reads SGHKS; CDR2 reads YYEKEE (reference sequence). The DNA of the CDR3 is TGTGCCAGCAGCCTAGTGGACAGGAGCTACGAGCAGTACTTC. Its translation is CASSLVDRSYEQYF. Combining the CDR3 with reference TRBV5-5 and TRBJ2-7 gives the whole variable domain DAGVTQSPTHLIKTRGQQVTLRCSPISGHKSVSWYQQVLGQGPQFIFQYYEKEERGRGNFPDRFSARQFPNYSSELNVNALLLGDSALYLCASSLVDRSYEQYFGPGTRLTVT.

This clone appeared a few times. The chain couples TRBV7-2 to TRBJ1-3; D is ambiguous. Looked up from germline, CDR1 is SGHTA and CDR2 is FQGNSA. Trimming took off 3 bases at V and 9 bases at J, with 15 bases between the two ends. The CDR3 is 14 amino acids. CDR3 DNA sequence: TGTGCCAGCAGCTTGAACGTTGGGGAGCGCACCATATATTTT. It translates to CASSLNVGERTIYF.

The CDR3 region is CARLDREYEQYF. The CDR3 nucleotides read TGTGCCAGGCTGGACAGGGAGTACGAGCAGTACTTC. The chain employs TRBV19 and TRBJ2-7, with TRBD1 matching over 8 bases. The CDR3 runs 12 residues. The germline CDR1 and CDR2 sequences are LNHDA and SQIVND (reference sequence). After removal of 9 bases from V and 4 bases from J, the junction contained 5 bases not matched to a gene.

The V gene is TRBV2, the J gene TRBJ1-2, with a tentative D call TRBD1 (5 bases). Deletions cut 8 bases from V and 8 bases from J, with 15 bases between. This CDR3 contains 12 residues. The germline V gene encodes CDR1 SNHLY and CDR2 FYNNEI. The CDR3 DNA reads TGTGCCAGCCAACAGGCGTGGGTGGGCTACACCTTC. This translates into CASQQAWVGYTF.

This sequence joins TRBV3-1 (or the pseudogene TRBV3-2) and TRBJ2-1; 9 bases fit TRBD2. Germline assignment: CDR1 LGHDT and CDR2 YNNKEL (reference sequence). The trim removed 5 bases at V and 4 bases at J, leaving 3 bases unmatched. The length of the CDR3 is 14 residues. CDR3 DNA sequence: TGTGCCAGCAGCGCAACTAGCGGGTACAATGAGCAGTTCTTC. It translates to CASSATSGYNEQFF.

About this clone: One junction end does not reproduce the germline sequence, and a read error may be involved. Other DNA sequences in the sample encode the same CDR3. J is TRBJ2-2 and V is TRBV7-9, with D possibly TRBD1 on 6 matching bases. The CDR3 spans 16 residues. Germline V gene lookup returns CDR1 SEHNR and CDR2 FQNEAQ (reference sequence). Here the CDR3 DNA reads TGTGCCAGCAGACCCGAAACAGGGATAAACACCGGGGAGCTATTTTTT. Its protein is CASRPETGINTGELFF.

The CDR3 DNA reads TGTGCCAGCAGCTTAGAGAGTGGACTAGCGACCTACGAGCAGTACTTC. This gives the protein CASSLESGLATYEQYF. The chain employs TRBV11-2 and TRBJ2-7; 9 nucleotides agree with TRBD2. Germline loops: CDR1 SGHAT, CDR2 FQNNGV. The CDR3 loop spans 16 amino acids. Unmatched junction bases numbered 5, after V lost 0 bases and J lost 2 bases.

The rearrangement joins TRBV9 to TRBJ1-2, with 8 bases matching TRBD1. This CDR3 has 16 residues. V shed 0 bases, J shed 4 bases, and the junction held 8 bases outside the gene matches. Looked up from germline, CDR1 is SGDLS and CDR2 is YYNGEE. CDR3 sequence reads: CASSVGSTGTGYGYTF. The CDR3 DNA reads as TGTGCCAGCAGCGTAGGATCCACGGGGACAGGCTATGGCTACACCTTC.

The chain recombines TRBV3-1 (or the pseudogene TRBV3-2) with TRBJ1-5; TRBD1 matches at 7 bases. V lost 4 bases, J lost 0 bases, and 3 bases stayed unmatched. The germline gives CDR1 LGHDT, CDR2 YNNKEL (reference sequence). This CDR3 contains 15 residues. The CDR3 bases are TGTGCCAGCAGCCGAGACAGGGTTAGCAATCAGCCCCAGCATTTT. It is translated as CASSRDRVSNQPQHF.

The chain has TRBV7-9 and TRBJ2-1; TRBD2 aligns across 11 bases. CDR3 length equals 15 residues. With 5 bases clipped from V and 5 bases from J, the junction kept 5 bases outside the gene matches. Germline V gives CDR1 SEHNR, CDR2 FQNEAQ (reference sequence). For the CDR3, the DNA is TGTGCCAGCAGCAAACTAGCGGGAGCGCACAATGAGCAGTTCTTC. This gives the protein CASSKLAGAHNEQFF.